The rows below give T cell receptor beta chains drawn from one sample of a study of cytomegalovirus exposure and HLA in healthy donors. Clones were sequenced by immunoSEQ multiplex PCR, and TCRdb holds only the in-frame ones, with some missing. The sample contains 100,000 to 150,000 clones, around four fifths of which appear only once. What was sequenced was PBMCs. Every receptor here comes from a man in his thirties or forties in good health and CMV-seronegative. Each CDR3 is given with its conserved first and last residue. The order of the fields is J gene, D gene, clone size, V gene, CDR3 protein, CDR3 DNA. The D gene is left open where the match is weak. Clone size is stated in some rows and not others, as once, few, many or a class when expanded.

TRBJ1-2	.	.	TRBV28	CASSPAGRTYGYTF	TGTGCCAGCAGTCCTGCAGGGAGGACCTATGGCTACACCTTC
TRBJ2-7	TRBD2	few	TRBV27	CASAIAGGLSEQYF	TGTGCCAGTGCTATAGCGGGGGGTCTTTCCGAGCAGTACTTC
TRBJ2-7	TRBD1	once	TRBV6-5	CASSGTGGYEQYF	TGTGCCAGCAGTGGGACAGGGGGCTACGAGCAGTACTTC
TRBJ2-5	TRBD1	.	TRBV19	CASSIDRGTTGVTQYF	TGTGCCAGTAGTATAGATCGGGGCACTACAGGGGTGACCCAGTACTTC
TRBJ1-2	TRBD1	.	TRBV7-2	CASSPGKTGYTF	TGTGCCAGCAGCCCAGGGAAGACAGGGTACACCTTC
TRBJ2-6	TRBD1	.	TRBV18	CASSQGADPGANVLTF	TGTGCCAGCTCACAGGGGGCTGACCCTGGGGCCAACGTCCTGACTTTC
TRBJ2-7	.	.	TRBV2	CASSDRNYEQYF	TGTGCCAGCAGTGACAGGAACTACGAGCAGTACTTC
TRBJ1-3	.	.	TRBV20-1	CSARTGNTIYF	TGCAGTGCTCGGACAGGAAACACCATATATTTT
TRBJ1-2	TRBD1	.	TRBV30	CAWSPTGDGYTF	TGTGCCTGGAGTCCCACAGGGGACGGCTACACCTTC
TRBJ2-7	TRBD1	.	TRBV23-1	CASSHRDRNYEQYF	TGCGCCAGCAGTCACAGGGACAGAAACTACGAGCAGTACTTC
TRBJ2-1	TRBD2	.	TRBV5-1	CASSNGLAENEQFF	TGCGCCAGCAGTAACGGACTAGCGGAGAATGAGCAGTTCTTC
TRBJ2-7	.	.	TRBV11-2	CASSVTATYEQYF	TGTGCCAGCAGCGTGACAGCAACCTACGAGCAGTACTTC
TRBJ1-6	TRBD1	once	TRBV5-6	CASSGGTGDNSPLHF	TGTGCCAGCAGCGGTGGGACAGGTGATAATTCACCCCTCCACTTT
TRBJ2-7	TRBD2	.	TRBV6-5	CASSYSVAGDRYEQYF	TGTGCCAGCAGTTACTCGGTAGCGGGGGATCGTTACGAGCAGTACTTC
TRBJ2-1	TRBD1	.	TRBV5-1	CASSGVTGEGWNEQFF	TGCGCCAGCAGCGGGGTGACAGGGGAAGGGTGGAATGAGCAGTTCTTC
TRBJ1-1	TRBD1	.	TRBV6-5	CASSRQGAGDTEAFF	TGTGCCAGCAGCCGACAGGGGGCCGGGGACACTGAAGCTTTCTTT
TRBJ2-3	.	once	TRBV10-3	CAISESSPTQYF	TGTGCCATCAGTGAGTCGTCTCCTACGCAGTATTTT
TRBJ2-7	TRBD1	.	TRBV5-6	CASSPNQGVVRHEQYF	TGTGCCAGCAGCCCAAACCAGGGGGTTGTCAGACACGAGCAGTACTTC
TRBJ2-1	TRBD2	.	TRBV9	CASSISGTYNEQFF	TGTGCCAGCAGCATTAGCGGGACGTACAATGAGCAGTTCTTC
TRBJ2-1	TRBD2	few	TRBV6-6	CASSYPEKRGYNEQFF	TGTGCCAGCAGTTACCCTGAGAAGCGGGGGTACAATGAGCAGTTCTTC
TRBJ1-5	.	few	TRBV19	CASSIGGIQPQHF	TGTGCCAGTAGTATTGGGGGGATTCAGCCCCAGCATTTT
TRBJ1-2	TRBD1	once	TRBV4-1	CASSFGTGASGYTF	TGCGCCAGCAGCTTCGGGACAGGGGCGAGTGGCTACACCTTC
TRBJ2-3	.	.	TRBV5-6	CASSLMGGGSDTQYF	TGTGCCAGCAGCTTGATGGGGGGGGGCTCGGATACGCAGTATTTT
TRBJ2-5	.	.	TRBV7-2	CASSLVASRETQYF	TGTGCCAGCAGCTTAGTAGCGAGCCGGGAGACCCAGTACTTC
TRBJ1-6	TRBD1	once	TRBV19	CASSPVPGTGYNSPLHF	TGTGCCAGTAGTCCCGTCCCCGGGACAGGCTATAATTCACCCCTCCACTTT
TRBJ2-1	.	.	TRBV2	CASRVTGHGNEQFF	TGTGCCAGCAGAGTGACAGGCCACGGGAATGAGCAGTTCTTC
TRBJ2-1	TRBD2	.	TRBV9	CASSVSGDYNEQFF	TGTGCCAGCAGCGTTAGCGGGGACTACAATGAGCAGTTCTTC
TRBJ2-7	.	.	TRBV2	CASSGANRDMEQYF	TGTGCCAGCAGTGGGGCTAACAGGGATATGGAGCAGTACTTC
TRBJ2-2	.	.	TRBV27	CASRPQGAGELFF	TGTGCCAGCAGACCACAGGGAGCCGGGGAGCTGTTTTTT
TRBJ2-2	.	.	TRBV5-6	CASSFGREDTGELFF	TGTGCCAGCAGCTTCGGCAGGGAGGACACCGGGGAGCTGTTTTTT
TRBJ2-5	TRBD2	.	TRBV5-6	CASSMGLLVRDQYF	TGTGCCAGCAGCATGGGACTACTGGTCCGGGACCAGTACTTC
TRBJ2-1	.	.	TRBV5-1	CASSLGTGLVEQFF	TGCGCCAGCAGCTTGGGTACGGGGTTGGTTGAGCAGTTCTTC
TRBJ2-1	TRBD2	.	TRBV2	CASSLREGPYNEQFF	TGTGCCAGCAGTCTGCGGGAGGGCCCCTACAATGAGCAGTTCTTC
TRBJ2-3	.	.	TRBV2	CASSELAPTDTQYF	TGTGCCAGCAGTGAGCTAGCACCCACAGATACGCAGTATTTT
TRBJ2-7	TRBD2	.	TRBV6-1	CASSEMGGTVSSYEQYF	TGTGCCAGCAGTGAAATGGGAGGGACGGTCAGCTCCTACGAGCAGTACTTC
TRBJ2-1	TRBD2	.	TRBV6-4	CASSLAGGSSYNEQFF	TGTGCCAGCAGTTTAGCGGGGGGGAGCTCCTACAATGAGCAGTTCTTC
TRBJ2-7	.	.	TRBV7-2	CASSLTSGSYEQYF	TGTGCCAGCAGCCTCACGTCGGGCTCCTACGAGCAGTACTTC
TRBJ1-2	TRBD1	.	TRBV4-1	CASSPGQGNPYGYTF	TGCGCCAGCAGCCCCGGACAGGGGAATCCCTATGGCTACACCTTC
TRBJ2-1	.	.	TRBV6-1	CASSPPGLGQFF	TGTGCCAGCAGTCCACCGGGATTGGGACAGTTCTTC
TRBJ1-2	.	.	TRBV10-3	CAISASGGYGYTF	TGTGCCATCAGTGCCTCCGGGGGCTATGGCTACACCTTC
TRBJ1-2	TRBD1	once	TRBV18	CASSMGQAYGYTF	TGTGCCAGCTCAATGGGACAGGCCTATGGCTACACCTTC
TRBJ1-2	.	.	TRBV5-6	CASSTANYGYTF	TGTGCCAGCAGTACAGCTAACTATGGCTACACCTTC